This T cell receptor (beta chain) was recovered during a study of CD8+CD57+ T cells in acquired aplastic anemia. CDR3 and TCR beta VDJ profiling relied on a genomic DNA template. One entry per CDR3 protein, called by TCRdb with MiXCR from the reads. This table holds some 240,000 distinct CDR3 sequences, 30% to 40% found once. The CDR3 loop spans 16 amino acids. CDR1 is SGHVS and CDR2 is FQNEAQ in the germline V gene. Between the trimmed V and J ends, which lost 9 bases and 0 bases, there was a span of 21 bases. This sequence was found in a human donor in good health, serving as a control. The sequenced sample consisted of sorted CD4+, CD8+, or CD8+CD57+ T cells (not recorded which) from PBMCs. This chain joins TRBV7-8 and TRBJ2-7, with a possible D match to TRBD1 (6 bases). The CDR3 DNA reads as TGTGCCAGAAGTTTTGAAAACAGGGTCGACTCCTACGAGCAGTACTTC. Its translation: CARSFENRVDSYEQYF.